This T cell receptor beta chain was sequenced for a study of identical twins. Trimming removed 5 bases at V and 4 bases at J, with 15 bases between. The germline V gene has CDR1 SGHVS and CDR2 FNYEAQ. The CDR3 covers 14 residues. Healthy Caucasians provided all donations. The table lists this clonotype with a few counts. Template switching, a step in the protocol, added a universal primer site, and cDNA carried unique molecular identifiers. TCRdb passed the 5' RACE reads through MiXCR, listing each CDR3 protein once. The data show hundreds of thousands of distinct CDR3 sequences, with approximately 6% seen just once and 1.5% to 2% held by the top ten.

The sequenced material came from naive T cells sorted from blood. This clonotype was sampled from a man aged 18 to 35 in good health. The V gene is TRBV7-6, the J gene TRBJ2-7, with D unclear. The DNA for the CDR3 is TGTGCCAGCAGCCTGACACAAACACGGTACGAGCAGTACTTC. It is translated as CASSLTQTRYEQYF.